This T cell receptor (beta chain) was captured in a study of CD8+ T cells in alopecia areata. Study context: It was roughly 7-10-week-old female C3H/HeJ mice that received skin from approximately 6-13-month-old C3H/HeJ graft donors with spontaneous alopecia.

Extraction and reverse transcription of RNA yielded cDNA as the sequencing template. This table comes from immunoSEQ multiplex PCR, and its TCRdb copy is limited to in-frame clones, with some not included. This sample has about 1,800 clones, each found more than once. This clone is termed hyperexpanded. Antigen unknown. Gene names are the mouse ones. The read stops 4 residues short of the end of the CDR3; the missing end is completed from the germline J gene. Time point reported: mouse skin 6 weeks after grafting, around onset of hair loss. At grafting and 3 and 6 weeks later, recipient skin was sampled. Germline assignment: CDR1 LGHNA and CDR2 YNLKQL (reference sequence). CDR3 length equals 15 residues. Trimming removed 3 bases at V and 0 bases at J, with 12 bases between. Findings of the study overall: Higher clonality than in normal scalp was seen in lesional scalp, especially alopecia totalis/universalis. Whereas mice showed it more clearly, TCR sharing across patients was murkier, possibly because of HLA.

The material sequenced was skin, taken at week 6. This TCR was recovered from a C3H/HeJ mouse with alopecia areata. MHC haplotype: H2-k. The chain employs TRBV5 and TRBJ2-7, with a weak D call TRBD1 (6 bases). CDR3 DNA (partial): TGTGCCAGCAGCCACCCCAGGGGAAGCTCCTAT. Protein product: CASSHPRGSSY. The full CDR3 sequence reads CASSHPRGSSYEQYF.